A selection of T cell receptor beta chains follows, all from one sample in a study of CXCR3-negative and CXCR3-positive naive CD8 T cells. TCRdb re-called the 5' RACE reads, yielding one record per CDR3 amino acid sequence without DNA. The repertoire table contains roughly 65,000 distinct CDR3 sequences. Sequenced material: naive CXCR3+ CD8+ T cells from blood. These receptors originate from a human donor in good health. Some clones in this sample may be carry-over from other donors' samples. The CDR3 runs from the conserved cysteine through the conserved F or W.

TRBV7-3	TRBJ2-7	CASSWGVGPTYEQYF
TRBV4-3	TRBJ2-5	CASSQSLGTGETQYF
TRBV7-8	TRBJ1-2	CASSLAGDGYTF
TRBV4-1	TRBJ2-7	CASSQVSGNEQYF
TRBV10-3	TRBJ2-4	CAISEAREVKNIQYF
TRBV7-2	TRBJ1-5	CASTPGGDGPQHF
TRBV29-1	TRBJ1-1	CSVEDPENTEAFF
TRBV7-6	TRBJ1-4	CASSSGAKGDEKLFF
TRBV6-2/TRBV6-3	TRBJ2-3	CASSYEGADTQYF
TRBV7-9	TRBJ2-7	CASSLDFEEQYF
TRBV7-9	TRBJ2-7	CASCRDSSYEQYF
TRBV29-1	TRBJ2-1	CSVVRAKSNEQFF
TRBV5-1	TRBJ1-1	CASSLDGGAADTEAFF
TRBV28	TRBJ2-2	CASSLVGSTNTGELFF
TRBV28	TRBJ2-1	CASSLRGGNEQFF
TRBV20-1	TRBJ2-7	CSARGKGRQGVSYEQYF
TRBV18	TRBJ2-1	CASSTTGGDYNEQFF
TRBV6-2/TRBV6-3	TRBJ1-1	CASSYLRGLNTEAFF
TRBV29-1	TRBJ2-7	CSAIAGGRDEQYF
TRBV7-9	TRBJ2-1	CASSFWTGGTNEQFF
TRBV12-3/TRBV12-4	TRBJ2-3	CASSLAGAYTDTQYF
TRBV4-3	TRBJ2-7	CASSQDRTGSSYEQYF
TRBV27	TRBJ2-5	CASTPGYSGGKETQYF
TRBV7-6	TRBJ1-1	CASSLGIMNTEAFF
TRBV10-3	TRBJ2-1	CAISEDRNAYNEQFF
TRBV5-1	TRBJ2-3	CASSLERGGSTFTDTQYF